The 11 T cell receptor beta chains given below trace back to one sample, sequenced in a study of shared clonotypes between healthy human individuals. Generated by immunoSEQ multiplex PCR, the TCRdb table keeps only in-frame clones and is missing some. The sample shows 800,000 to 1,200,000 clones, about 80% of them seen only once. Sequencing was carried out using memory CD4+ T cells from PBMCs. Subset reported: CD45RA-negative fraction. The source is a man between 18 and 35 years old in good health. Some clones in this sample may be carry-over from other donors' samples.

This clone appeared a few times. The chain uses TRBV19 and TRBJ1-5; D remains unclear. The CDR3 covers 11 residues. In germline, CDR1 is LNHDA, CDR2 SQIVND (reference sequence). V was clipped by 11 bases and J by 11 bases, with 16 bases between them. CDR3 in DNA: TGTGCCTGCCACGGGGTCGGATCCCAGCATTTT. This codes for CACHGVGSQHF.

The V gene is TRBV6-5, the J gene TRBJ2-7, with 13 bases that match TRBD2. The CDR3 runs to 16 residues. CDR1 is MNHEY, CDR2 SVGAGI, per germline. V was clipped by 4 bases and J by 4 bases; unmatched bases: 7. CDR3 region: CASSSRTSGSLYEQYF. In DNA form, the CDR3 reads TGTGCCAGCAGTTCGAGGACTAGCGGGAGTTTGTACGAGCAGTACTTC.

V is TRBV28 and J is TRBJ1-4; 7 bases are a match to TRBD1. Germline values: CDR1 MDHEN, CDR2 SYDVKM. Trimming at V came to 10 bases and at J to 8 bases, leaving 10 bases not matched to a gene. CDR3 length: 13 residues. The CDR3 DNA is TGTGCCACCCAGGGGGAGGATGGCGAAAAACTGTTTTTT. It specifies CATQGEDGEKLFF.

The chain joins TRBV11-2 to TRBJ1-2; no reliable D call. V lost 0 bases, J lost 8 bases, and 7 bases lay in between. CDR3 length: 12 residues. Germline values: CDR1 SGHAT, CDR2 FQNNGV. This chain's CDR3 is CASSLEGRGYTF. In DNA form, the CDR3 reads TGTGCCAGCAGCTTAGAGGGCAGAGGCTACACCTTC.

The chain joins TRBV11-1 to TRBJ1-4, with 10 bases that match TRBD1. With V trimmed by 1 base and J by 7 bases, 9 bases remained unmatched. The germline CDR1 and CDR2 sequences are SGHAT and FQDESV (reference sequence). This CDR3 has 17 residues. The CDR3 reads CASSLGPPGQGTEKLFF. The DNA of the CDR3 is TGTGCCAGCAGCTTAGGCCCCCCGGGACAGGGGACTGAAAAACTGTTTTTT.

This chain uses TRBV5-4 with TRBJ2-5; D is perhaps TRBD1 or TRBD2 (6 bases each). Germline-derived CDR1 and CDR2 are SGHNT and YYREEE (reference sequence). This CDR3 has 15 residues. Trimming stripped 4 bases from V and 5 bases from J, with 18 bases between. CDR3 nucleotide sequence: TGTGCCAGCAGCGGCGAAGGGGGGCTTCGGGAGACCCAGTACTTC. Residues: CASSGEGGLRETQYF.

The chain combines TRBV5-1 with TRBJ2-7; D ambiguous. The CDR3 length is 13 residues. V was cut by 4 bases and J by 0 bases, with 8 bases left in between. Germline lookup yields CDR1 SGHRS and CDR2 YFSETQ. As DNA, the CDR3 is TGCGCCAGCAGCATTTTCAGCTCCTACGAGCAGTACTTC. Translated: CASSIFSSYEQYF. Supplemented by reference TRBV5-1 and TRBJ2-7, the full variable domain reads KAGVTQTPRYLIKTRGQQVTLSCSPISGHRSVSWYQQTPGQGLQFLFEYFSETQRNKGNFPGRFSGRQFSNSRSEMNVSTLELGDSALYLCASSIFSSYEQYFGPGTRLTVT.

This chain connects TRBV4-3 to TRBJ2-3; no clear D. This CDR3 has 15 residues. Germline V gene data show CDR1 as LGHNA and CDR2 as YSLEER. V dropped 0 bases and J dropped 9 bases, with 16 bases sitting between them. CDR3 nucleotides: TGCGCCAGCAGCCAAGATAGTAAGGAGTTGAGCACGCAGTATTTT. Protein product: CASSQDSKELSTQYF.

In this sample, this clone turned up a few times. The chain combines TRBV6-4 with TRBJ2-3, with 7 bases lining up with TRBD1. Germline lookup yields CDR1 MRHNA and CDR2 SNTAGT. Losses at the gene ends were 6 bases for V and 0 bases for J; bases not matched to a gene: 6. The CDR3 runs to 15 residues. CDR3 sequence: CASSDRAQSTDTQYF. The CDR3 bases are TGTGCCAGCAGCGACAGGGCTCAAAGCACAGATACGCAGTATTTT.

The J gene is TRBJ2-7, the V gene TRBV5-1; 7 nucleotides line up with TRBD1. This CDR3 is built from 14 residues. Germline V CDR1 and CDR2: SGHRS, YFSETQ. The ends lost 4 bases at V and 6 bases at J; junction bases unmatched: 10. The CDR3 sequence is CASSVGTAGGEQYF. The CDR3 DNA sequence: TGCGCCAGCAGCGTCGGGACAGCTGGGGGCGAGCAGTACTTC.

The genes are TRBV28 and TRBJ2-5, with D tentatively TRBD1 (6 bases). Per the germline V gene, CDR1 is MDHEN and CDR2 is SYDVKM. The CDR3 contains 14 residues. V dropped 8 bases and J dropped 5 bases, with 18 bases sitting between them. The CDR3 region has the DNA TGTGCCAGCCGGGTGGGGGCGCGGTGGGAGACCCAGTACTTC. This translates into CASRVGARWETQYF.